This T cell receptor beta chain was recorded in a study of naive and memory T cell subsets. Whole-study results and caveats: Diversity fell and Gini index rose from naive through CM, EM, EMRA.

This clonotype was counted at least ten times. Antigen: not known. Germline V gene data show CDR1 as SGHTA and CDR2 as FQGNSA. V lost 6 bases and J lost 4; bases outside the gene matches: 9. This CDR3 contains 15 residues. The beta constant-region primer was an equimolar mix of two oligonucleotides covering TRBC1 and TRBC2. Ligation attached a single-stranded oligonucleotide with a 12-nucleotide UMI and the SP2 primer to the cDNA 3' end. Each CDR3 protein gets one entry after TCRdb re-called the UMI-ligation and nested PCR reads with MiXCR. This table has tens of thousands of distinct CDR3 sequences, under 15% appearing once.

Sequencing was carried out using central memory CD4+ T cells from blood. This receptor was identified in a human donor in good health. The J gene is TRBJ2-3, the V gene TRBV7-2; TRBD1 matches 8 bases. DNA of the CDR3: TGTGCCAGCAGGGAGTCCGGACAGGGTGCAGATACGCAGTATTTT. This translates into CASRESGQGADTQYF.